Listed below are T cell receptor beta chains from one sample, sequenced in a study of CD8+CD57+ T cells in acquired aplastic anemia. TCRdb passed the reads through MiXCR, listing each CDR3 protein once. The repertoire holds 400,000 to 450,000 distinct CDR3 sequences, with around 72% as singletons. Sequencing was done on a sample of sorted CD4+, CD8+, or CD8+CD57+ T cells (not recorded which) from PBMCs. Receptors originate from a human donor in good health, serving as a control. Each CDR3 is given with its conserved first and last residue. The D gene is left open where the match is weak. Only some rows state a clone size, as once, few, many or a class for expanded clones.

d_gene: -; v_gene: TRBV11-2; abundance: -; j_gene: TRBJ2-5; CDR3nt: TGTGCCAGCAGCATAGATTGGGCGCGACTTCAAGAGACCCAGTACTTC; CDR3aa: CASSIDWARLQETQYF
d_gene: -; v_gene: TRBV5-1; abundance: -; j_gene: TRBJ2-1; CDR3nt: TGCGCCAGCAGCTTGGCCGGGGTGCATGGGCAGTTCTTC; CDR3aa: CASSLAGVHGQFF
d_gene: TRBD1; v_gene: TRBV19; abundance: -; j_gene: TRBJ1-5; CDR3nt: TGTGCCAGTAGTATGGGGACAGGGGGAGGGGAAGAGACCCAGCATTTT; CDR3aa: CASSMGTGGGEETQHF
d_gene: -; v_gene: TRBV9; abundance: -; j_gene: TRBJ1-1; CDR3nt: TGTGCCAGCAGCCTGGGGACGGTCGCTGGCGACACCTTT; CDR3aa: CASSLGTVAGDTF
d_gene: TRBD1; v_gene: TRBV19; abundance: -; j_gene: TRBJ1-1; CDR3nt: TGTGCCAGTAGGCAACAGGGGCACACTGAAGCTTTCTTT; CDR3aa: CASRQQGHTEAFF
d_gene: TRBD1; v_gene: TRBV25-1; abundance: -; j_gene: TRBJ1-6; CDR3nt: TGTGCCAGCAGTTACGGGACAGGGGGCCTTTCACCCCTCCACTTT; CDR3aa: CASSYGTGGLSPLHF
d_gene: -; v_gene: TRBV6-5; abundance: many; j_gene: TRBJ1-6; CDR3nt: TGTGCCAGCAGAATCGGCAGGCTCTTTGGTAATTCACCCCTCCACTTT; CDR3aa: CASRIGRLFGNSPLHF
d_gene: -; v_gene: TRBV12-3/TRBV12-4; abundance: -; j_gene: TRBJ1-5; CDR3nt: TGTGCCATCACGCACGGGGCAGTTAGCAATCAGCCCCAGCATTTT; CDR3aa: CAITHGAVSNQPQHF
d_gene: -; v_gene: TRBV2; abundance: many; j_gene: TRBJ2-5; CDR3nt: TGTGCCAGAGGGGGTGGAGAGACCCAGTACTTC; CDR3aa: CARGGGETQYF
d_gene: -; v_gene: TRBV7-2; abundance: -; j_gene: TRBJ2-7; CDR3nt: TGTGCCAGCAGCTCCGGAAGAGGATTGGACGAGCAGTACTTC; CDR3aa: CASSSGRGLDEQYF
d_gene: -; v_gene: TRBV29-1; abundance: many; j_gene: TRBJ1-1; CDR3nt: TGCAGCGTCGATAGGGGGGGGGGTACTGAAGCTTTCTTT; CDR3aa: CSVDRGGGTEAFF
d_gene: -; v_gene: TRBV7-9; abundance: -; j_gene: TRBJ1-2; CDR3nt: TGTGCCAGCAGCCAAGATTCGGGCCTGGGCACTGGCTACACCTTC; CDR3aa: CASSQDSGLGTGYTF
d_gene: TRBD1; v_gene: TRBV7-2; abundance: -; j_gene: TRBJ2-7; CDR3nt: TGTGCCAGCAGCTTATCTACAGGGGCGACGTCCGAGCAGTACTTC; CDR3aa: CASSLSTGATSEQYF
d_gene: TRBD1; v_gene: TRBV12-3/TRBV12-4; abundance: -; j_gene: TRBJ1-4; CDR3nt: TGTGCCAGCAGACGATCCGACAGGGAAGGTGAAAAACTGTTTTTT; CDR3aa: CASRRSDREGEKLFF
d_gene: -; v_gene: TRBV11-1; abundance: -; j_gene: TRBJ2-7; CDR3nt: TGTGCCAGCAGCCAATCCGACGAGCAGTACTACTGG; CDR3aa: CASSQSDEQYYW
d_gene: TRBD1; v_gene: TRBV2; abundance: -; j_gene: TRBJ1-1; CDR3nt: TGTGCCAGCAGTGTGGGACAGGGAATCGGGGCTGAAGCTTTCTTT; CDR3aa: CASSVGQGIGAEAFF
d_gene: -; v_gene: TRBV19; abundance: -; j_gene: TRBJ1-5; CDR3nt: TGTGCCAGTAGATTAAGGGGAAACAATCAGCCCCAGCATTTT; CDR3aa: CASRLRGNNQPQHF
d_gene: -; v_gene: TRBV7-9; abundance: -; j_gene: TRBJ2-7; CDR3nt: TGTGCCAGCAGACGGATTGTTGGCAACGAGCAGTACTTC; CDR3aa: CASRRIVGNEQYF
d_gene: -; v_gene: TRBV15; abundance: -; j_gene: TRBJ1-2; CDR3nt: TGTGCCACCAGCAGAGATCTCCCTACAGCGGAAGATGGCTACACCTTC; CDR3aa: CATSRDLPTAEDGYTF
d_gene: -; v_gene: TRBV6-5; abundance: -; j_gene: TRBJ1-2; CDR3nt: TGCGCCAGCCCGACAGGCAACTATGGCTACACCTTC; CDR3aa: CASPTGNYGYTF
d_gene: -; v_gene: TRBV7-9; abundance: -; j_gene: TRBJ2-3; CDR3nt: TGTGCCAGCAGCCACTGGGGCGCAGATACGCAGTATTTT; CDR3aa: CASSHWGADTQYF
d_gene: TRBD1; v_gene: TRBV7-3; abundance: -; j_gene: TRBJ1-2; CDR3nt: TGTGCCAGCAGCTTGGTGGCAGGGGGCGAGTATGGCTACACCTTC; CDR3aa: CASSLVAGGEYGYTF
d_gene: TRBD1; v_gene: TRBV12-3/TRBV12-4; abundance: -; j_gene: TRBJ1-5; CDR3nt: TGTGCCAGCAGTTTACTGGACAGGGATCAGCCCCAGCATTTT; CDR3aa: CASSLLDRDQPQHF
d_gene: TRBD1; v_gene: TRBV7-9; abundance: -; j_gene: TRBJ1-1; CDR3nt: TGTGCCAGCACACAGCCCACACAAGGGGGCTCTGAAGATTTCTTT; CDR3aa: CASTQPTQGGSEDFF
d_gene: -; v_gene: TRBV2; abundance: -; j_gene: TRBJ2-2; CDR3nt: TGTGCCAGCAGGCTATCTGTACGCCAAGGGGCGCAGTTCTTT; CDR3aa: CASRLSVRQGAQFF
d_gene: TRBD1; v_gene: TRBV6-9; abundance: -; j_gene: TRBJ2-7; CDR3nt: TGTGCTTGCAGTCACCAGGGGGCCGGGTCCTACGAGCAGTACTTC; CDR3aa: CACSHQGAGSYEQYF
d_gene: -; v_gene: TRBV29-1; abundance: -; j_gene: TRBJ1-1; CDR3nt: TGCAGCGCTAGAGGGGGAGGTTGCGCTTGGGCCACCGCTTTCTTT; CDR3aa: CSARGGGCAWATAFF
d_gene: -; v_gene: TRBV7-7; abundance: -; j_gene: TRBJ2-1; CDR3nt: TGTGCCAGCAGCCTAACCCTCGGAGACACCAACAATGAGCAGTTCTTC; CDR3aa: CASSLTLGDTNNEQFF
d_gene: -; v_gene: TRBV19; abundance: -; j_gene: TRBJ1-4; CDR3nt: TGTGCCAGTAGTATGGGGGCGAAGGGCTTGAATGAAACACTGTTTTTT; CDR3aa: CASSMGAKGLNETLFF
d_gene: -; v_gene: TRBV19; abundance: many; j_gene: TRBJ2-5; CDR3nt: TGTGCCAGTAGTGCTAGACGGCTCGAGACCCAGTACTTC; CDR3aa: CASSARRLETQYF
d_gene: TRBD2; v_gene: TRBV25-1; abundance: -; j_gene: TRBJ2-1; CDR3nt: TGTGCCAGCAGTGAATTAGGGTTAGCGGGGGGGCCCCGTCGGTTCTTC; CDR3aa: CASSELGLAGGPRRFF
d_gene: -; v_gene: TRBV11-2; abundance: once; j_gene: TRBJ2-7; CDR3nt: TGTGCCAGCAGCTTAGTAAAGGAGACGGAATACGAGCAGTACTTC; CDR3aa: CASSLVKETEYEQYF